The 5 T cell receptor beta chains below were found in one sample sequenced in a study of cytomegalovirus exposure and HLA in healthy donors. The PCR contained 60 Vbeta and 13 Jbeta primers. The table came from immunoSEQ multiplex PCR; TCRdb's copy has only in-frame clones and leaves some out. The data show approximately 160,000 clones, about 80% seen once. Material for sequencing was PBMCs. These receptors came from a woman in her 30s in good health and CMV-seropositive.

The rearrangement uses TRBV5-1 and TRBJ1-3; no firm D call. Trimming stripped 3 bases from V and 0 bases from J, with 7 bases between. The CDR3 is 14 amino acids. Germline V gene data show CDR1 as SGHRS and CDR2 as YFSETQ. CDR3 in amino acids: CASSSGVSGNTIYF. CDR3 bases: TGCGCCAGCAGCTCCGGGGTCTCTGGAAACACCATATATTTT.

V usage is TRBV7-6 and J usage is TRBJ1-3; 7 positions agree with TRBD1. Trimming took 5 bases from V and 0 from J; bases not matched to a gene: 10. The CDR3 is made up of 17 amino acids. Per the germline V gene, CDR1 is SGHVS and CDR2 is FNYEAQ. CDR3 bases: TGTGCCAGCAGCAGGACGGACAGGCGAGTCTCTGGAAACACCATATATTTT. Translation: CASSRTDRRVSGNTIYF.

Here the CDR3 reads CASRPTGTPHNEKLFF. As DNA, the CDR3 is TGTGCCAGCAGACCAACCGGGACACCTCACAATGAAAAACTGTTTTTT. This chain connects TRBV11-2 to TRBJ1-4; weak D call: TRBD1 (6 bases). This CDR3 spans 16 amino acids. The V end was cut by 6 bases, the J end by 5 bases, with 19 bases between. Germline lookup yields CDR1 SGHAT and CDR2 FQNNGV.

The rearrangement links TRBV21-1 to TRBJ1-1; TRBD1, the D gene given by the table, was not confirmed from the DNA. TRBV21-1 is noted as a pseudogene. This CDR3 comprises 14 residues. The CDR3 DNA is TGTGCCAGCAATTCCGGACAGGGGAACACTGAAGCTTTCTTT. Its protein product is CASNSGQGNTEAFF.

The gene calls are TRBV7-2 and TRBJ2-3; 12 positions match TRBD1. Germline V gene data show CDR1 as SGHTA and CDR2 as FQGNSA. The J segment lost 4 bases and the V segment lost 2 bases, leaving 4 bases of the junction unmatched. The CDR3 is 16 amino acids. Here the CDR3 reads CASSLTGTGGPDTQYF. The CDR3 DNA sequence: TGTGCCAGCAGCTTAACCGGGACAGGGGGCCCAGATACGCAGTATTTT. Full variable domain (outside the CDR3, taken from reference TRBV7-2 and TRBJ2-3): GAGVSQSPSNKVTEKGKDVELRCDPISGHTALYWYRQSLGQGLEFLIYFQGNSAPDKSGLPSDRFSAERTGGSVSTLTIQRTQQEDSAVYLCASSLTGTGGPDTQYFGPGTRLTVL.